This T cell receptor beta chain originates from a study of T cells expressing NK-cell markers. About the research overall: Seven donors tested HCMV-seropositive and one tested seronegative among the eight sequenced. Overall study results and limits: Dominant NKG2C+ clonotypes in roughly 6 donors made up about 1.0-8% of CD8+ T cells.

5'RACE template switching with UMIs generated TCR beta cDNA. No DNA is given; TCRdb re-called the 5' RACE reads and lists each CDR3 protein once. The sample data list about 110,000 distinct CDR3 sequences. Per the germline V gene, CDR1 is LGHNA and CDR2 is YSLEER. The CDR3 consists of 16 residues. A note on this clonotype: Antigen unknown.

This TCR was sampled from a woman between 18 and 75 years old in good health. Sequenced sample: blood T cells: a sorted CD56 or NKG2C T cell subset, CD4+ or CD8+ T cells, or bulk PBMC T cells (not recorded which). The chain joins TRBV4-3 to TRBJ1-2. The chain's CDR3 is CASSQAWGSRGYGYTF.